This entry concerns a single T cell receptor beta chain. CDR1 and CDR2 from the germline V gene are MNHEY and SMNVEV (reference sequence). CDR3 length equals 16 residues. V lost 5 bases and J lost 6, with 23 bases in between. This table comes from immunoSEQ multiplex PCR, and its TCRdb copy is limited to in-frame clones, with some not included. This sample has 300,000 to 500,000 clones, with approximately 86% found just once. Documented treatment: roughly 19 received Ad26.COV2.S at low or high dose, single or two shots; several received placebo; per-sample allocation not given. The samples date from day 63 after the first vaccine or placebo injection. These data come from a study of Ad26.COV2.S vaccination and SARS-CoV-2 variants.

The sequence was collected from a person aged 18-60 years who received the Ad26.COV2.S COVID-19 vaccine or a placebo. Source: peripheral blood, taken in a trial of Ad26.COV2.S vaccine versus placebo. The chain couples TRBV27 to TRBJ2-7, with D unresolved. This chain's CDR3 is CASSLSLGPPLGEQYF. CDR3 coding DNA: TGTGCCAGCAGTCTCTCTCTTGGTCCCCCCTTGGGCGAGCAGTACTTC.